The rows below give T cell receptor beta chains drawn from one sample of a study of T cell repertoires in cytomegalovirus infection. TCRdb reprocessed the reads via MiXCR and lists one record per CDR3 protein. The data contain about 140,000 distinct CDR3 sequences, about 6.5% of them singletons. The sequenced material came from PBMCs. Receptor source: a human donor in good health (CMV status not recorded). Some clones in this sample may be carry-over from other donors' samples. CDR3s include the opening cysteine and the closing phenylalanine or tryptophan. D genes are given only for firm matches. For some rows the clone size is stated as once, few or many, or as a class when expanded; others skip it.

cdr3_length	v_call	d_call	j_call	clone_size	cdr3_nt	cdr3_aa
15	TRBV20-1	-	TRBJ2-5	many	TGCAGTGCTGGCCGACCCGGGGGCCTCCAAGAGACCCAGTACTTC	CSAGRPGGLQETQYF
14	TRBV28	-	TRBJ1-2	many	TGTGCCAGCAGGAACCTTGACATGACCTATGGCTACACCTTC	CASRNLDMTYGYTF
16	TRBV11-2	TRBD1	TRBJ1-2	few	TGTGCCAGCAGCTACTCGGGACAGGCTCTAAACTATGGCTACACCTTC	CASSYSGQALNYGYTF
11	TRBV20-1	TRBD1	TRBJ2-5	-	TGCAGTGCTAACAGGGGGGAGACCCAGTACTTC	CSANRGETQYF
13	TRBV6-6	TRBD1	TRBJ2-7	many	TGTGCCAGCAGGCCGGACAGGCCCTACGAGCAGTACTTC	CASRPDRPYEQYF
16	TRBV20-1	TRBD2	TRBJ2-1	-	TGCAGTGCTCCCAGGTCGGGGGGGTTTGCCTACAATGAGCAGTTCTTC	CSAPRSGGFAYNEQFF
14	TRBV5-3	TRBD1	TRBJ2-5	few	TGTGCCAGCAGATATAGGACAGGGCAGGAGACCCAGTACTTC	CASRYRTGQETQYF
17	TRBV6-2/TRBV6-3	-	TRBJ2-5	few	TGTGCCAGCAGTACGGGGCTATTAGCGGAGCTCCAAGAGACCCAGTACTTC	CASSTGLLAELQETQYF
14	TRBV7-2	TRBD1	TRBJ1-1	many	TGTGCCAGCAGCTTAAAGACAGGGGGGACTGAAGCTTTCTTT	CASSLKTGGTEAFF
14	TRBV11-1	-	TRBJ2-7	many	TGTGCCAGCAGCTTGCGCTTGGGCCACTACGAGCAGTACTTC	CASSLRLGHYEQYF
17	TRBV4-1	TRBD2	TRBJ2-5	many	TGCGCCAGCAGCCAAGATGGCGCGGGGGGACTCCAAGAGACCCAGTACTTC	CASSQDGAGGLQETQYF
14	TRBV7-2	-	TRBJ1-3	many	TGTGCCAGCAGCCCCTCGACCCCTGGAAACACCATATATTTT	CASSPSTPGNTIYF
15	TRBV18	-	TRBJ2-1	many	TGTGCCAGCTCACCTCCGAACAGTAAAATTGATGAGCAGTTCTTC	CASSPPNSKIDEQFF
14	TRBV28	-	TRBJ1-1	-	TGTGCCAGCAGTCCCCACTTTGGTGGCACTGAAGCTTTCTTT	CASSPHFGGTEAFF
16	TRBV19	-	TRBJ2-2	many	TGTGCCAGTAGTCCTCCGACAGGCCGCGGAACCGGGGAGCTGTTTTTT	CASSPPTGRGTGELFF
16	TRBV4-1	TRBD1	TRBJ1-1	many	TGCGCCAGCAGCCAAGGGGGAAGGGGGCGGCGGACTGAAGCTTTCTTT	CASSQGGRGRRTEAFF
16	TRBV12-3/TRBV12-4	-	TRBJ2-7	many	TGTGCCAGCAGCGCTTACCCGACCGGGACCGCCTACGAGCAGTACTTC	CASSAYPTGTAYEQYF
15	TRBV20-1	TRBD1	TRBJ1-4	few	TGCAGTGCTAGAGAGGCCCGTGGACAGGATGAAAAACTGTTTTTT	CSAREARGQDEKLFF
14	TRBV7-6	-	TRBJ2-5	many	TGTGCCAGCAGCCCCACCCCCAGTCAAGAGACCCAGTACTTC	CASSPTPSQETQYF
17	TRBV5-1	-	TRBJ1-1	few	TGCGCCAGCAGACCACCAGGGGTGGTCGGAGTGAACACTGAAGCTTTCTTT	CASRPPGVVGVNTEAFF
16	TRBV12-3/TRBV12-4	TRBD1	TRBJ1-5	few	TGTGCCAGCAGGCGTACGGGCGAGGGGGCCGGTCAGCCCCAGCATTTT	CASRRTGEGAGQPQHF
13	TRBV5-4	TRBD2	TRBJ2-5	many	TGTGCCAGCAGCTCCGAGCGGGGAGAGACCCAGTACTTC	CASSSERGETQYF
15	TRBV7-2	-	TRBJ1-1	many	TGTGCCAGCAGCCCGTCCGGACAGAGAAACACTGAAGCTTTCTTT	CASSPSGQRNTEAFF
14	TRBV4-2	-	TRBJ2-7	many	TGTGCCAGCAGCCTCTCAGCGGAATCCTACGAGCAGTACTTC	CASSLSAESYEQYF
14	TRBV7-9	-	TRBJ2-7	few	TGTGCCAGCAGCTCCAGGGCAGGCCAGGAGGAGCAGTACTTC	CASSSRAGQEEQYF
13	TRBV19	-	TRBJ1-5	-	TGTGCCAGTAGTGTTGGAGTGCGACAGCCCCAGCATTTT	CASSVGVRQPQHF
16	TRBV4-1	-	TRBJ2-1	-	TGTGCCAGCAGCCAAGTGGTCCGAGACTCCTACAATGAGCAGTTCTTC	CASSQVVRDSYNEQFF
16	TRBV19	-	TRBJ1-4	few	TGTGCCAGTAGTATAGCGCGCAGGGTAACTAATGAAAAACTGTTTTTT	CASSIARRVTNEKLFF
16	TRBV7-9	-	TRBJ2-6	many	TGTGCCAGCAGCTTAATTGAGAGCTCTGGGGCCAACGTCCTGACTTTC	CASSLIESSGANVLTF
16	TRBV14	-	TRBJ2-3	-	TGTGCCAGCAGCCCCGCGCGGGTGGTCTTTGCAGATACGCAGTATTTT	CASSPARVVFADTQYF
17	TRBV6-2/TRBV6-3	-	TRBJ1-5	many	TGTGCCAGCAGATCGCTTGCACGACAGCTTAGCAATCAGCCCCAGCATTTT	CASRSLARQLSNQPQHF
15	TRBV20-1	-	TRBJ1-5	-	TGCAGTGCTAGTCCCGGCGGGGCTCTGAATCAGCCCCAGCATTTT	CSASPGGALNQPQHF
14	TRBV24-1	-	TRBJ2-5	many	TGTGCCACCCAGGGCGCTGGACAGCAAGAGACCCAGTACTTC	CATQGAGQQETQYF
14	TRBV5-5	-	TRBJ2-7	many	TGTGCCAGCAGCCCCGAGGGGGTGGTGTACGAGCAGTACTTC	CASSPEGVVYEQYF
13	TRBV7-2	-	TRBJ2-7	few	TGTGCCAGCAGCTTAGTTCAGGGCGGCAAGCAGTACTTC	CASSLVQGGKQYF
16	TRBV7-2	TRBD2	TRBJ2-7	many	TGTGCCAGCAGCTCGGGTAGAAGCGGGGGCTTACGGGAGCAGTACTTC	CASSSGRSGGLREQYF
15	TRBV7-9	-	TRBJ1-1	many	TGTGCCAGCACCCCGACTGGCTGGGGGGAGGCTGAAGCTTTCTTT	CASTPTGWGEAEAFF
14	TRBV20-1	-	TRBJ2-7	-	TGCAGTTCCCGCCGGGACAGGTGGGAGGGGGAGCAGTACTTC	CSSRRDRWEGEQYF
15	TRBV5-4	-	TRBJ2-7	many	TGTGCCAGCAGCTTGCGAGCAGGGATCCTGGGGGAGCAGTACTTC	CASSLRAGILGEQYF
13	TRBV20-1	-	TRBJ2-7	few	TGCAGTGCTAGTGTGGGCAGGGGCTACGAGCAGTACTTC	CSASVGRGYEQYF